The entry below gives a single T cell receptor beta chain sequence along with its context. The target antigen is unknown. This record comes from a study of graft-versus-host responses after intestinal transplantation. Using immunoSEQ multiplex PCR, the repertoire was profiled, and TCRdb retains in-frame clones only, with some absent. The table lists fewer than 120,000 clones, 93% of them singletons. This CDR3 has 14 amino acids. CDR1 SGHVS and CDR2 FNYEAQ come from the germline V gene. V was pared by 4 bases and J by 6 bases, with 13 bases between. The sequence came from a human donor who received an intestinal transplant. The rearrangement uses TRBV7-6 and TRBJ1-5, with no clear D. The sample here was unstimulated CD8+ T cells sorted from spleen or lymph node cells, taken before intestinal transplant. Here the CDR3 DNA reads TGTGCCAGCAGCTCTGGGCCTATCTCTCAGCCCCAGCATTTT. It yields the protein CASSSGPISQPQHF.